The 5 T cell receptor beta chains reported below all come from one sample, sequenced in a study of cytomegalovirus exposure and HLA in healthy donors. The table came from immunoSEQ multiplex PCR; TCRdb's copy has only in-frame clones and leaves some out. The sample records 70,000 to 80,000 clones, roughly 95% being singletons. Sample: PBMCs. Receptors were obtained from a woman aged 18-29 years in good health and CMV-seropositive.

The chain couples TRBV7-9 to TRBJ2-7; 8 bases align to TRBD2. The length of the CDR3 is 15 residues. Germline values: CDR1 SEHNR, CDR2 FQNEAQ (reference sequence). Unmatched junction bases numbered 8, after V lost 1 base and J lost 6 bases. CDR3 amino acids: CASSLEDGREGEQYF. The CDR3 DNA is TGTGCCAGCAGCTTAGAAGACGGGAGGGAGGGCGAGCAGTACTTC.

This chain joins TRBV7-2 and TRBJ2-3; 12 bases agree with TRBD2. CDR1 is SGHTA, CDR2 FQGNSA, per germline. The J segment lost 5 bases and the V segment lost 2 bases, leaving 5 bases of the junction unmatched. The CDR3 has 16 residues. CDR3 in amino acids: CASSLLAGGQLDTQYF. DNA for the CDR3: TGTGCCAGCAGCTTACTAGCGGGGGGGCAGTTAGATACGCAGTATTTT. The full variable domain, completed using reference TRBV7-2 and TRBJ2-3, is GAGVSQSPSNKVTEKGKDVELRCDPISGHTALYWYRQSLGQGLEFLIYFQGNSAPDKSGLPSDRFSAERTGGSVSTLTIQRTQQEDSAVYLCASSLLAGGQLDTQYFGPGTRLTVL.

The chain uses TRBV5-1 and TRBJ2-1, with D maybe TRBD2 (7 bases). CDR3 length equals 14 residues. V lost 5 bases and J lost 9, with 18 bases in between. The germline CDR1 and CDR2 sequences are SGHRS and YFSETQ. This chain's CDR3 is CASSRGGGATEQFF. The DNA of the CDR3 is TGCGCCAGCAGTAGGGGAGGGGGGGCTACTGAGCAGTTCTTC.

This chain joins TRBV7-3 and TRBJ2-1, with TRBD1 matching over 7 bases. J gave up 7 bases and V 5 bases, and 11 bases lay outside the gene matches. The CDR3 loop spans 15 amino acids. Germline loops: CDR1 SGHTA, CDR2 FQGTGA. CDR3 in DNA: TGTGCCAGCAGCCTCCGACAGGGAACGGCAAATGAGCAGTTCTTC. This sequence encodes CASSLRQGTANEQFF.

The chain combines TRBV5-6 with TRBJ1-1; 9 nucleotides align to TRBD1. Germline CDR1 and CDR2: SGHDT and YYEEEE. The V and J ends lost 2 bases and 6 bases, in that order; junction bases with no gene match: 11. This CDR3 region has 16 residues. The CDR3 nucleotides are TGTGCCAGCAGCTTTATCGGGGGCGACAGGGGGGCTGAAGCTTTCTTT. Its translation: CASSFIGGDRGAEAFF.